The 5 T cell receptor beta chains reported below all come from one sample, sequenced in a study of blood T cells in healthy people across ages. Combining a sample-barcoded 5' primer with a J-beta primer mix, a second PCR ran for about 7 to 12 cycles. TCRdb reprocessed the 5' RACE reads with MiXCR, giving one entry per CDR3 protein. This table has around 1.5 million distinct CDR3 sequences, 45% to 70% appearing once. The sample taken for sequencing was blood. Receptor source: a man younger than 30 in good health.

This clonotype appeared once. The genes are TRBV24-1 and TRBJ2-5; D possibly corresponds to TRBD1 (5 bases). The V gene lost 5 bases and the J gene lost 0 bases, with 12 bases spanning the gap. The CDR3 totals 15 residues. Per the germline V gene, CDR1 is KGHDR and CDR2 is SFDVKD. Here the CDR3 DNA reads TGTGCCACCAGTGGCGCGACAGAATACCAAGAGACCCAGTACTTC. Protein sequence: CATSGATEYQETQYF.

The chain carries TRBV28 and TRBJ1-6, with 8 bases aligning to TRBD1. This CDR3 region has 14 residues. J was trimmed by 10 bases and V by 6 bases; bases with no gene match: 8. The germline CDR1 and CDR2 sequences are MDHEN and SYDVKM. The DNA of the CDR3 is TGTGCCAGCAGAAATCAGGGGGCCGCCTCACCCCTCCACTTT. Translating it yields CASRNQGAASPLHF.

The CDR3 sequence: CSAEDRVSYEQYF. CDR3 coding DNA: TGCAGTGCTGAAGACAGGGTCTCCTACGAGCAGTACTTC. The chain uses TRBV20-1 and TRBJ2-7, with 7 bases matching TRBD1. The trim removed 5 bases at V and 0 bases at J, leaving 4 bases unmatched. The CDR3 has 13 residues. Per germline, CDR1 DFQATT and CDR2 SNEGSKA (reference sequence).

This clonotype was seen only once. The gene calls are TRBV29-1 and TRBJ2-1, with D possibly matching TRBD1 (5 bases). The CDR3 contains 15 residues. Germline CDR1 and CDR2: SQVTM and ANQGSEA. V was pared by 6 bases and J by 4 bases, with 19 bases between. CDR3 amino acids: CSVSLQDRVYNEQFF. CDR3 DNA sequence: TGCAGCGTCAGCCTACAGGATCGGGTATACAATGAGCAGTTCTTC.

The rearrangement uses TRBV6-5 and TRBJ2-7; tentatively, D is TRBD2 (6 bases). The V gene lost 5 bases and the J gene lost 3 bases, with 17 bases spanning the gap. The CDR3 consists of 15 residues. In germline, CDR1 is MNHEY, CDR2 SVGAGI. CDR3 in amino acids: CASSDDGLLLYEQYF. The CDR3 bases are TGTGCCAGCAGTGACGACGGACTATTACTCTACGAGCAGTACTTC.